This TCR beta chain stems from a study of shared clonotypes between healthy human individuals. This CDR3 contains 15 residues. Germline CDR1 and CDR2: KGHSH and LQKENI. V lost 3 bases and J 4 bases, leaving 10 bases between the germline ends. TCRdb's table, derived via immunoSEQ multiplex PCR, lists solely in-frame clones and lacks some. The table shows 150,000 to 200,000 clones, with approximately 92% occurring only once. The chain employs TRBV18 and TRBJ1-6, with D uncertain. The TCR sequence derives from a woman aged 30 to 39 in good health. Specimen: naive CD4+ T cells sorted from blood. Subset here: CD45RA+ positively selected. CDR3 residues: CASSPEAGYNSPLHF. CDR3 sequence (DNA): TGTGCCAGCTCACCGGAGGCCGGGTATAATTCACCCCTCCACTTT.